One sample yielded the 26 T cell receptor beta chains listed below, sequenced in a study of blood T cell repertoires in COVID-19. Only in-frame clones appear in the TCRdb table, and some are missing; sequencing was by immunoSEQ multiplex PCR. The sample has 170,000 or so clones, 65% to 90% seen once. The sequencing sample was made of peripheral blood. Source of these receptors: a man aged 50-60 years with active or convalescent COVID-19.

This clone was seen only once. DNA for the CDR3: TGCGCCAGCAGCCAAGAACGTAGCGGGGGGGTCCCTAGCACAGATACGCAGTATTTT. Translated: CASSQERSGGVPSTDTQYF. J is TRBJ2-3 and V is TRBV4-3, with 11 bases matching TRBD2. Germline-derived CDR1 and CDR2 are LGHNA and YSLEER. The CDR3 loop spans 19 amino acids. V shed 0 bases, J shed 0 bases, and the junction held 8 bases outside the gene matches.

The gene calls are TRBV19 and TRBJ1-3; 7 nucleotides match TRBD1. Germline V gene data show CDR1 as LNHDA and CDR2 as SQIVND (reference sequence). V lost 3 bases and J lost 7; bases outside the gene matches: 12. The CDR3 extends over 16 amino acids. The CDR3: CASSILPGARGNTIYF. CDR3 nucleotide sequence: TGTGCCAGTAGTATCCTACCGGGAGCCAGGGGGAACACCATATATTTT.

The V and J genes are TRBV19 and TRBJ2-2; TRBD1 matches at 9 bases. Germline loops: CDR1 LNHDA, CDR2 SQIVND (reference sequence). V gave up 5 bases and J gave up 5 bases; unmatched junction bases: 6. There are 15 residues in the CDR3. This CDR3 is CASSQGTGNTGELFF. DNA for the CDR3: TGTGCCAGTAGTCAAGGGACAGGGAATACCGGGGAGCTGTTTTTT.

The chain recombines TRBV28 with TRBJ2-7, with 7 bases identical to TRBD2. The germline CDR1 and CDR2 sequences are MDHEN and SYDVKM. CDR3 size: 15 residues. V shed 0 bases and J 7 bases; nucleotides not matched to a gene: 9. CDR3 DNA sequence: TGTGCCAGCAGTTTATGGTCCCGTTCGGGAGGAGAGCAGTACTTC. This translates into CASSLWSRSGGEQYF.

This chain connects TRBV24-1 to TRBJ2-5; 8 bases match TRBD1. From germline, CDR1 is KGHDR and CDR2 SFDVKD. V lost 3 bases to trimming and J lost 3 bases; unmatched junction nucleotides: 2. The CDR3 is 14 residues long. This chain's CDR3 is CATSDPTGEETQYF. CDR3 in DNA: TGTGCCACCAGTGATCCGACAGGGGAAGAGACCCAGTACTTC.

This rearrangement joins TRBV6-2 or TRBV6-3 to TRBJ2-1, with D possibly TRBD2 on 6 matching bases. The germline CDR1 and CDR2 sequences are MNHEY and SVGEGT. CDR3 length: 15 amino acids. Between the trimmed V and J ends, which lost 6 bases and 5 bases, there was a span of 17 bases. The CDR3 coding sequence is TGTGCCAGCAGCAAGGGACTGAGTGAGGACAATGAGCAGTTCTTC. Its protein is CASSKGLSEDNEQFF.

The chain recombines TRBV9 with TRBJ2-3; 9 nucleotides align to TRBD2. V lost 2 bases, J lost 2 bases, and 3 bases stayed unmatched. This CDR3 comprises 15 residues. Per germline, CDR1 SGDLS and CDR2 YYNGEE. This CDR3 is CASSVLAGTTDTQYF. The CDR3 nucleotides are TGTGCCAGCAGCGTTCTAGCGGGGACCACAGATACGCAGTATTTT.

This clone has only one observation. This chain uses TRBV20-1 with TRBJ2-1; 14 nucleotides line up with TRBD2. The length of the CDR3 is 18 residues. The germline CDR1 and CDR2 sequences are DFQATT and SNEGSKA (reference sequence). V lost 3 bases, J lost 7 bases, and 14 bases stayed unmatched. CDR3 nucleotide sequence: TGCAGTGCTAGTCGAGGACGGCCCGGGACTAGCGGGGGTAATGAGCAGTTCTTC. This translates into CSASRGRPGTSGGNEQFF.

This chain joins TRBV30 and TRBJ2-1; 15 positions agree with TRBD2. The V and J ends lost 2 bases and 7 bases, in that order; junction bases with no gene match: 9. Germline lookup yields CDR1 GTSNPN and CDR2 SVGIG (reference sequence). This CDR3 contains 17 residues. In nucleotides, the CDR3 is TGTGCCTGGAGTACCTTCTCCGGGACTAGCGGGAGGAATGAGCAGTTCTTC. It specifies CAWSTFSGTSGRNEQFF.

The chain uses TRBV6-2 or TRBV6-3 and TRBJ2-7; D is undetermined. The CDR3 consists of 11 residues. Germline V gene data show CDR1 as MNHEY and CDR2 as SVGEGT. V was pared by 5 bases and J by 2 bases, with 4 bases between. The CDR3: CASSDTYEQYF. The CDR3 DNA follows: TGTGCCAGCAGTGACACCTACGAGCAGTACTTC.

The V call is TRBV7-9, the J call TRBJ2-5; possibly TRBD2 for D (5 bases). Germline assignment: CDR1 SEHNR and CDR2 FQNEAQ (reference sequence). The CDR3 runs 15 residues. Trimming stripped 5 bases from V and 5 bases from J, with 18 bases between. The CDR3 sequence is CASSISGGRPETQYF. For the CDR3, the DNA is TGTGCCAGCAGCATATCCGGCGGGCGGCCGGAGACCCAGTACTTC.

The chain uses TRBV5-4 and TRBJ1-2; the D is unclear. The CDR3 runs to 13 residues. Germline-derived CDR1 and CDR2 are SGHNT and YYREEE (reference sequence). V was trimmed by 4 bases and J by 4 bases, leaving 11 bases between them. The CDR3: CASSVTAGYGYTF. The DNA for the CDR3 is TGTGCCAGCAGCGTTACGGCGGGCTATGGCTACACCTTC.

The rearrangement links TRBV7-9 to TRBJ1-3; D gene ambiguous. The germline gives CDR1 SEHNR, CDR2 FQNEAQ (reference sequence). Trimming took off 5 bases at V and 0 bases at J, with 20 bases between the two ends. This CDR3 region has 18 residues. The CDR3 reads CASSPLLGTENSGNTIYF. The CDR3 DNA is TGTGCCAGCAGCCCTCTCCTGGGTACAGAAAACTCTGGAAACACCATATATTTT.

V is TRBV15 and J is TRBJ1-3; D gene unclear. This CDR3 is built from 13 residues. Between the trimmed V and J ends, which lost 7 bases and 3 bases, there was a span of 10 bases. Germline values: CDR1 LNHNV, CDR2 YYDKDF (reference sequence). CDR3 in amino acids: CATNQRGGNTIYF. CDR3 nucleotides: TGTGCCACCAACCAGCGAGGTGGAAACACCATATATTTT.

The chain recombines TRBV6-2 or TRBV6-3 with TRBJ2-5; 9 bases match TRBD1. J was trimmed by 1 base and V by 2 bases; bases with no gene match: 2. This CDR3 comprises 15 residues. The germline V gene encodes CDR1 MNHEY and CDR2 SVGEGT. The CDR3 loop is CASSYGDRVQETQYF. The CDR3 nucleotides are TGTGCCAGCAGTTACGGGGACAGGGTCCAAGAGACCCAGTACTTC.

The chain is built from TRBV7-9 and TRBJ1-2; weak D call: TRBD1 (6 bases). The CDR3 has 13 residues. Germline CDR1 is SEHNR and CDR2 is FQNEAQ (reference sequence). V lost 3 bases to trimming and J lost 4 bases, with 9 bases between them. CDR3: CASSLSGAYGYTF. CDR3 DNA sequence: TGTGCCAGCAGCTTGTCAGGGGCCTATGGCTACACCTTC. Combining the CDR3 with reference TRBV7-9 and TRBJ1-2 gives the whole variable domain DTGVSQNPRHKITKRGQNVTFRCDPISEHNRLYWYRQTLGQGPEFLTYFQNEAQLEKSRLLSDRFSAERPKGSFSTLEIQRTEQGDSAMYLCASSLSGAYGYTFGSGTRLTVV.

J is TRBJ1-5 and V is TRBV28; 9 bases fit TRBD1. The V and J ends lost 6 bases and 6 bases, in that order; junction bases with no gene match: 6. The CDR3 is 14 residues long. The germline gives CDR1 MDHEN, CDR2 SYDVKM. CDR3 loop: CASSSQGAAQPQHF. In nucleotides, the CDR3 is TGTGCCAGCAGCTCACAGGGGGCCGCTCAGCCCCAGCATTTT.

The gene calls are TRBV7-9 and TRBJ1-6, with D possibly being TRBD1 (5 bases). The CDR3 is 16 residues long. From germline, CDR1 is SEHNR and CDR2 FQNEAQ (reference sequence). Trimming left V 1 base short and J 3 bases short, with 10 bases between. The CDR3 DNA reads TGTGCCAGCAGCTTAGGGGGAGGGGACTATAATTCACCCCTCCACTTT. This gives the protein CASSLGGGDYNSPLHF.

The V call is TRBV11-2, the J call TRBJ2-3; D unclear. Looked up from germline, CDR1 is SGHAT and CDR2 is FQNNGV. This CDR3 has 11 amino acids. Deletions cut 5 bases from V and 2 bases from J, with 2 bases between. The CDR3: CASSHTDTQYF. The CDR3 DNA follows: TGTGCCAGCAGCCACACAGATACGCAGTATTTT. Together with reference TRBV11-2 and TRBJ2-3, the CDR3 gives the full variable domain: EAGVAQSPRYKIIEKRQSVAFWCNPISGHATLYWYQQILGQGPKLLIQFQNNGVVDDSQLPKDRFSAERLKGVDSTLKIQPAKLEDSAVYLCASSHTDTQYFGPGTRLTVL.

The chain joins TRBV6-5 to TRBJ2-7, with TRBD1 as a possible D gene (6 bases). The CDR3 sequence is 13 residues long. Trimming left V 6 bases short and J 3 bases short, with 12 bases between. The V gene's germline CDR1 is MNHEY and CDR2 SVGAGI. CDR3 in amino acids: CASSMARGYEQYF. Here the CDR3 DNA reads TGTGCCAGCAGCATGGCCAGGGGCTACGAGCAGTACTTC.

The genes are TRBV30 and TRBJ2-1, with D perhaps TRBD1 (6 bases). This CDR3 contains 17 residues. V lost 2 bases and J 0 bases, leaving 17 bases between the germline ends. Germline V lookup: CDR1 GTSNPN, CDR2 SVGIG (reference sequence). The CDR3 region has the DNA TGTGCCTGGAGTAAGGTGGGACACCAGAGCTCCTACAATGAGCAGTTCTTC. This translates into CAWSKVGHQSSYNEQFF. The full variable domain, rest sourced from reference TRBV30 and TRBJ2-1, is SQTIHQWPATLVQPVGSPLSLECTVEGTSNPNLYWYRQAAGRGLQLLFYSVGIGQISSEVPQNLSASRPQDRQFILSSKKLLLSDSGFYLCAWSKVGHQSSYNEQFFGPGTRLTVL.

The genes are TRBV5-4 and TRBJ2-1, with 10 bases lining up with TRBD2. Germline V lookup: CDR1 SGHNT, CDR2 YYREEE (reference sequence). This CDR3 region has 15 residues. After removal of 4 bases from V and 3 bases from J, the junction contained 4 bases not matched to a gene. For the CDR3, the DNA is TGTGCCAGCAGCAGAACTAGCGGGAACTACAATGAGCAGTTCTTC. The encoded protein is CASSRTSGNYNEQFF.

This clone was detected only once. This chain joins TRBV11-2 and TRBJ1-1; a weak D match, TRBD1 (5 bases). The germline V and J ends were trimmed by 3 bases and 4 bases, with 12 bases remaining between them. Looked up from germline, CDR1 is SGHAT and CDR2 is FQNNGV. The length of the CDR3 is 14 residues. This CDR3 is CASSFGGRGTEAFF. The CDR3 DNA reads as TGTGCCAGCAGCTTCGGGGGACGGGGCACTGAAGCTTTCTTT.

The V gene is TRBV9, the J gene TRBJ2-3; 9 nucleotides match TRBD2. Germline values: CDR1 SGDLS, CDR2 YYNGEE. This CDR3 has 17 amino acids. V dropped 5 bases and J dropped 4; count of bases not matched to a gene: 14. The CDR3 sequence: CASRGSSGSHGADTQYF. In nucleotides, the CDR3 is TGTGCCAGCAGGGGGAGTAGCGGGAGTCACGGGGCAGATACGCAGTATTTT.

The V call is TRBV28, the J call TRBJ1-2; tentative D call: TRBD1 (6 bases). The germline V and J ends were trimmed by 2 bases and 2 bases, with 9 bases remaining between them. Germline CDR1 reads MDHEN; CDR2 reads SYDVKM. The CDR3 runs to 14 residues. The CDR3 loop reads CASSLTGTNYGYTF. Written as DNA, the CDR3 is TGTGCCAGCAGTTTAACCGGGACAAACTATGGCTACACCTTC.

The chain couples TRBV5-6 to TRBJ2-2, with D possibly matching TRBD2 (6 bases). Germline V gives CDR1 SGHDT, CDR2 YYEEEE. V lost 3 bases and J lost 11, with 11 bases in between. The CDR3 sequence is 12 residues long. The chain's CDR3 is CASSWRAGELFF. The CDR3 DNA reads TGTGCCAGCAGCTGGAGGGCGGGTGAGCTGTTTTTT.